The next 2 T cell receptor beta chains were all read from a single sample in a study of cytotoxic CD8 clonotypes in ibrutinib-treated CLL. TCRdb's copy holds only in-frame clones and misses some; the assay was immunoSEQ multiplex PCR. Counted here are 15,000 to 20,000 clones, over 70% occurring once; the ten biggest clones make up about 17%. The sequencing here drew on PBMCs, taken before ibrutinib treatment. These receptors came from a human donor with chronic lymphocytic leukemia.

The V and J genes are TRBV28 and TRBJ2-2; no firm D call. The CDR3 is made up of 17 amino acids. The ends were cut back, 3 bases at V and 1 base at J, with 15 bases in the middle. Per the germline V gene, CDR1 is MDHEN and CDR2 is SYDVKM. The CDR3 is CASSFYGRIKNTGELFF. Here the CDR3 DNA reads TGTGCCAGCAGTTTCTATGGACGGATTAAGAACACCGGGGAGCTGTTTTTT.

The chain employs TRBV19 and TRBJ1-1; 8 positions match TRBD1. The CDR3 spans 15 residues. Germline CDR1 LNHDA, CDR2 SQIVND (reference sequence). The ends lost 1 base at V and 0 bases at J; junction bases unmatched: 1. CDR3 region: CASSIGQGMNTEAFF. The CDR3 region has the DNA TGTGCCAGTAGTATAGGACAGGGGATGAACACTGAAGCTTTCTTT. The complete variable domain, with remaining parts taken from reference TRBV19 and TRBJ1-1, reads DGGITQSPKYLFRKEGQNVTLSCEQNLNHDAMYWYRQDPGQGLRLIYYSQIVNDFQKGDIAEGYSVSREKKESFPLTVTSAQKNPTAFYLCASSIGQGMNTEAFFGQGTRLTVV.